Below, 2 T cell receptor beta chains from the same sample are listed, as sequenced in a study of T cell responses to AZD1222 COVID-19 vaccine. Produced via immunoSEQ multiplex PCR; TCRdb's table is partial and in-frame only. The sample lists 150,000 to 200,000 clones, around 90% occurring once. The sequenced sample was peripheral blood, obtained on day 0 of AZD1222 vaccination. All receptors come from an adult in good health.

The chain carries TRBV11-3 and TRBJ2-1, with 9 bases lining up with TRBD2. There are 15 residues in the CDR3. Germline CDR1 is SGHNT and CDR2 is YENEEA. The ends lost 1 base at V and 4 bases at J; junction bases unmatched: 2. The CDR3 nucleotides read TGTGCCAGCAGCTTAGGCGGGGGGGCTTACAATGAGCAGTTCTTC. It codes for CASSLGGGAYNEQFF.

V gene TRBV28 combines with J gene TRBJ2-7; D gene ambiguous. Germline V CDR1 and CDR2: MDHEN, SYDVKM. There are 12 residues in the CDR3. Trimming took 2 bases from V and 6 from J, leaving 8 bases between them. CDR3 region: CASSLLRREQYF. The CDR3, as DNA: TGTGCCAGCAGTTTACTCCGTCGCGAGCAGTACTTC.